The present T cell receptor (beta chain) was sequenced within a study of T cells in Graves' hyperthyroidism and ophthalmopathy. Broader study findings: The authors' 13 V-J model separated ophthalmopathy from stable hyperthyroidism. Expanded thyroid clonotypes (above 0.001) were mostly also found in blood.

V was trimmed by 5 bases and J by 3 bases, leaving 11 bases between them. Germline V gene lookup returns CDR1 LGHDT and CDR2 YNNKEL (reference sequence). The CDR3 has 14 residues. PBMCs were derived from around 10 ml fresh peripheral blood. Researchers amplified the TCR beta CDR3 regions from RNA transcripts. HTBI primers were employed in a first-round RT-PCR of the TCR CDR3. Each CDR3 protein gets one entry after TCRdb re-called the multiplex PCR reads with MiXCR. The sample includes roughly 500,000 distinct CDR3 sequences, approximately 23% of them seen just once. This clonotype was counted a few times. Antigen: not known.

Sequenced sample: blood. The rearrangement uses TRBV3-1 and TRBJ1-5, with D tentatively TRBD1 (5 bases). The sequence came from a woman aged 70-85 years with Graves' ophthalmopathy. In DNA form, the CDR3 reads TGTGCCAGCAGCGACGGGACCTACAATCAGCCCCAGCATTTT. Translating it yields CASSDGTYNQPQHF.